Listed below are T cell receptor beta chains from one sample, sequenced in a study of blood T cell repertoires in COVID-19. The table came from immunoSEQ multiplex PCR; TCRdb's copy has only in-frame clones and leaves some out. The sample shows a few hundred thousand clones, 70% to 90% of them seen only once. The sample was peripheral blood. Receptors originate from a man in his late teens or twenties with active or convalescent COVID-19. Each CDR3 is given with its conserved first and last residue. Part of the rows lack a size; the others show once, few, many or a class for expanded clones.

v_gene	j_gene	abundance	CDR3aa
TRBV7-2	TRBJ1-4	-	CASSSYRGSNEKLFF
TRBV6-5	TRBJ1-1	-	CASSSQGNTEAFF
TRBV6-6	TRBJ2-7	-	CASSSKGQSYEQYF
TRBV15	TRBJ1-2	-	CATSRDSSGYTF
TRBV14	TRBJ1-5	-	CASSQAEGTTQHF
TRBV6-2/TRBV6-3	TRBJ2-7	once	CASSPPASNEQYF
TRBV6-5	TRBJ1-5	-	CASSLSRAEAQHF
TRBV6-2/TRBV6-3	TRBJ2-7	-	CASSRTYEQYF
TRBV6-4	TRBJ1-3	-	CASSCRDSQEGNTIYF
TRBV6-5	TRBJ1-2	-	CASSSRSGTYGYTF
TRBV3-1/TRBV3-2	TRBJ1-2	-	CASSQADRIANYGYTF
TRBV29-1	TRBJ1-1	-	CSVDDGSTEAFF
TRBV7-9	TRBJ1-1	-	CASTQVTGGRTEAFF
TRBV18	TRBJ1-2	-	CASSPTTVPNYGYTF
TRBV2	TRBJ2-7	-	CASREDRGPSYEQYF
TRBV7-2	TRBJ1-1	-	CASSQGQGRTEAFF
TRBV19	TRBJ2-7	-	CASSNRGPHEQYF
TRBV19	TRBJ1-5	-	CASSPLFFQTGANQPQHF
TRBV27	TRBJ2-7	-	CASSLYPTGGFYEQYF
TRBV14	TRBJ1-1	-	CASSLVGNTEAFF
TRBV7-6	TRBJ2-1	-	CASSLGGEQFF
TRBV2	TRBJ2-5	-	CASLTSGIGKKTQYF
TRBV2	TRBJ1-4	-	CASSELGGGGEKLFF
TRBV20-1	TRBJ2-5	-	CSASLLAGLETQYF
TRBV13	TRBJ2-1	-	CASSTLTVEQFF
TRBV29-1	TRBJ2-7	-	CSVELGPYEQYF
TRBV5-1	TRBJ2-2	-	CASSFARQKNTGELFF
TRBV15	TRBJ2-1	-	CATSRDYGLSYNEQFF
TRBV30	TRBJ1-1	-	CAWSSRGRNTEAFF
TRBV6-5	TRBJ1-2	-	CASSYNRQGARGYTF
TRBV10-3	TRBJ1-3	-	CAISGTGGFSGNTIYF
TRBV6-5	TRBJ1-2	once	CASIEQGRNGYTF